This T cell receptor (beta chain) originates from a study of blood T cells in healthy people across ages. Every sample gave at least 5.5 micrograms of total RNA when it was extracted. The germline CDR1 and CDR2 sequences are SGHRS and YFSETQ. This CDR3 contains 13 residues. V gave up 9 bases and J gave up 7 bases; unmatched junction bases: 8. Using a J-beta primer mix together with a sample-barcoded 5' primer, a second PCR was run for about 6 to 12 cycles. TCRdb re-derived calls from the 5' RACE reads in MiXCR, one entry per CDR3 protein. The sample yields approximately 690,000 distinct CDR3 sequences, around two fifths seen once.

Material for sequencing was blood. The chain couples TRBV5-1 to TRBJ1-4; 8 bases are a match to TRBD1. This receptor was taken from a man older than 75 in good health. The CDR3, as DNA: TGCGCCACCCGACAGGGGACGAGTGAAAAACTGTTTTTT. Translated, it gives CATRQGTSEKLFF.